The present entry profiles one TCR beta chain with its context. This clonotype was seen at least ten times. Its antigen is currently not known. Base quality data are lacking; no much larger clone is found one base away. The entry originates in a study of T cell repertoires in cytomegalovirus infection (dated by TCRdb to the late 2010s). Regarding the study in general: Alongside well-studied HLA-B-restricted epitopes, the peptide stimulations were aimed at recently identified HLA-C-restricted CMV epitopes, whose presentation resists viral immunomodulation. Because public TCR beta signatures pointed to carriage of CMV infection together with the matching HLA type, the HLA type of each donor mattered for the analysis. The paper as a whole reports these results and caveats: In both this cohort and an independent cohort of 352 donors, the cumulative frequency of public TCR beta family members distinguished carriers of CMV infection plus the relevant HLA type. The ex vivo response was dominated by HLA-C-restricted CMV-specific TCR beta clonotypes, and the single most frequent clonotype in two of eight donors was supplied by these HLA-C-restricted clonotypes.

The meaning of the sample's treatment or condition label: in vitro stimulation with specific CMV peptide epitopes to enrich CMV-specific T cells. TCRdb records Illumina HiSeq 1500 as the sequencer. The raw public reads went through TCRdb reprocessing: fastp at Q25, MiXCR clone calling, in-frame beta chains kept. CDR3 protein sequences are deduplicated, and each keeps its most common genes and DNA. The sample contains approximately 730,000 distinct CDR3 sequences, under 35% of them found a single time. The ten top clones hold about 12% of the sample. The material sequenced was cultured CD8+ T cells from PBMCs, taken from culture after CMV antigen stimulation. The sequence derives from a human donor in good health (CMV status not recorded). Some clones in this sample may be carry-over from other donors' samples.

Here the CDR3 is given as CASSLALGTLKTQPQHF. In nucleotide form, the sequence is TGTGCCAGCAGCTTAGCCCTGGGGACCCTAAAGACTCAGCCCCAGCATTTT. The chain is encoded by TRBV7-2 joined to TRBJ1-5; the D segment could be TRBD1, given 5 matching bases. The germline V gene provides CDR1 SGHTA and CDR2 FQGNSA. The CDR3 measures 17 amino acids from cysteine to phenylalanine. The sequence is cut down to CDR3 DNA, 51 bases in frame from base 1. V is shortened by 0 bases, J by 6 bases, and the region joining them spans 18 bases.